The 26 T cell receptor beta chains in this list originate from one sample, sequenced in a study of cytomegalovirus exposure and HLA in healthy donors. The PCR ran on 60 Vbeta and 13 Jbeta primers. Sequenced by immunoSEQ multiplex PCR; TCRdb stores in-frame clones only, minus some. This table has over 50,000 clones, roughly nine tenths appearing once. The sample taken for sequencing was PBMCs. Receptors originate from a man aged 25-45 years in good health and CMV-seropositive.

CDR3 nucleotides: TGTGCCAGCAGTCCAGGACTACGGGGTGAGCAGTTCTTC. It codes for CASSPGLRGEQFF. The V call is TRBV27, the J call TRBJ2-1; perhaps TRBD2 as D (6 bases). Trimming removed 5 bases at V and 9 bases at J, with 14 bases between. From germline, CDR1 is MNHEY and CDR2 SMNVEV (reference sequence). The CDR3 loop spans 13 amino acids.

This rearrangement joins TRBV28 to TRBJ2-3; TRBD2 might be the D (6 bases). The germline CDR1 and CDR2 sequences are MDHEN and SYDVKM. V gave up 5 bases and J gave up 4 bases, with 16 bases separating them. The CDR3 loop spans 15 amino acids. CDR3 sequence (DNA): TGTGCCAGCAGTCTCCGTAGGAGGGACGCAGATACGCAGTATTTT. It yields the protein CASSLRRRDADTQYF.

The chain is built from TRBV9 and TRBJ2-5; 8 nucleotides align to TRBD2. CDR1 and CDR2 from the germline V gene are SGDLS and YYNGEE. The V and J ends lost 0 bases and 2 bases, in that order; junction bases with no gene match: 0. This CDR3 is built from 14 residues. The CDR3 here is CASSVAGGQETQYF. CDR3 sequence (DNA): TGTGCCAGCAGCGTAGCGGGAGGGCAAGAGACCCAGTACTTC. Filled out from reference TRBV9 and TRBJ2-5, the complete variable domain reads DSGVTQTPKHLITATGQRVTLRCSPRSGDLSVYWYQQSLDQGLQFLIQYYNGEERAKGNILERFSAQQFPDLHSELNLSSLELGDSALYFCASSVAGGQETQYFGPGTRLLVL.

The V and J genes are TRBV6-6 and TRBJ2-7; D may be TRBD1 (5 bases). CDR1 and CDR2 (germline): MNHNY, SVGAGI (reference sequence). The CDR3 has 15 amino acids. Trimming took 6 bases from V and 2 from J, leaving 17 bases between them. Written as DNA, the CDR3 is TGTGCCAGCAGCTCGCAGCCGGCGACAGCCTACGAGCAGTACTTC. Its protein is CASSSQPATAYEQYF.

This clone was observed a single time. The gene calls are TRBV27 and TRBJ1-5, with D maybe TRBD1 (5 bases). Germline V CDR1 and CDR2: MNHEY, SMNVEV (reference sequence). Deletions cut 1 base from V and 7 bases from J, with 17 bases between. The CDR3 has 16 amino acids. The CDR3 DNA sequence: TGTGCCAGCAGTTTATATAGGCAGGCAGCAGGGCAGCCCCAGCATTTT. Translation gives CASSLYRQAAGQPQHF.

The chain combines TRBV29-1 with TRBJ1-1, with D perhaps TRBD1 (5 bases). Germline V gene sequence: CDR1 SQVTM, CDR2 ANQGSEA. This CDR3 has 13 residues. V was trimmed by 4 bases and J by 4 bases, leaving 13 bases between them. The DNA for the CDR3 is TGCAGCGTTGGGGGCAGGCAGGGCACTGAAGCTTTCTTT. This sequence encodes CSVGGRQGTEAFF. Full variable domain (missing parts from reference TRBV29-1 and TRBJ1-1): SAVISQKPSRDICQRGTSLTIQCQVDSQVTMMFWYRQQPGQSLTLIATANQGSEATYESGFVIDKFPISRPNLTFSTLTVSNMSPEDSSIYLCSVGGRQGTEAFFGQGTRLTVV.

V is TRBV19 and J is TRBJ1-2, with 7 bases that match TRBD1. This CDR3 comprises 14 residues. Trimming took 8 bases from V and 6 from J; bases not matched to a gene: 12. Germline loops: CDR1 LNHDA, CDR2 SQIVND (reference sequence). CDR3 sequence reads: CASLGQRSPDGYTF. The CDR3 bases are TGTGCCAGTCTGGGACAGAGGAGTCCTGATGGCTACACCTTC.

CDR3 bases: TGTGCCAGTAGTACTCTCGGACAGCCGGGGCCCCAGCATTTT. Translating gives CASSTLGQPGPQHF. The rearrangement joins TRBV19 to TRBJ1-5, with TRBD1 as a possible D gene (6 bases). This CDR3 is 14 amino acids long. The V end lost 4 bases, the J end lost 9 bases, and 16 bases lay between the germline ends. Per the germline V gene, CDR1 is LNHDA and CDR2 is SQIVND (reference sequence).

The V gene is TRBV5-1, the J gene TRBJ2-1; 12 positions agree with TRBD2. The length of the CDR3 is 14 residues. V trimming: 4 bases; J trimming: 8 bases; junction bases outside the gene matches: 4. Germline values: CDR1 SGHRS, CDR2 YFSETQ. The CDR3 DNA reads TGCGCCAGCAGCCCGACTAGCGGGAGCGATGAGCAGTTCTTC. Translating gives CASSPTSGSDEQFF.

The chain employs TRBV7-9 and TRBJ2-2; 9 positions agree with TRBD2. V gave up 5 bases and J gave up 1 base; unmatched junction bases: 2. The germline CDR1 and CDR2 sequences are SEHNR and FQNEAQ (reference sequence). CDR3 length: 15 residues. CDR3 loop: CASSLTSGNTGELFF. The CDR3 nucleotides read TGTGCCAGCAGCCTGACTAGCGGGAACACCGGGGAGCTGTTTTTT.

V is TRBV2 and J is TRBJ1-3; 8 bases fit TRBD1. This CDR3 has 16 residues. Per germline, CDR1 SNHLY and CDR2 FYNNEI. Trimming at V came to 0 bases and at J to 2 bases, leaving 3 bases not matched to a gene. Here the CDR3 DNA reads TGTGCCAGCAGTGAAGCGGGACAGGTCGCTGGAAACACCATATATTTT. Translation: CASSEAGQVAGNTIYF.

The genes are TRBV11-3 and TRBJ2-6; D is unresolved. Between the trimmed V and J ends, which lost 3 bases and 1 base, there was a span of 7 bases. Germline V gene lookup returns CDR1 SGHNT and CDR2 YENEEA. This CDR3 contains 15 residues. The CDR3 region has the DNA TGTGCCAGCAGCTTTGAGGAATCTGGGGCCAACGTCCTGACTTTC. It specifies CASSFEESGANVLTF.

This clone appeared once. The rearrangement joins TRBV11-3 to TRBJ2-7, with TRBD2 matching over 8 bases. V shed 5 bases, J shed 1 base, and the junction held 7 bases outside the gene matches. The CDR3 spans 15 residues. Germline lookup yields CDR1 SGHNT and CDR2 YENEEA. CDR3 DNA: TGTGCCAGCAGCCCCCAAGCGGGAGTTTCCTACGAGCAGTACTTC. This translates into CASSPQAGVSYEQYF.

The gene calls are TRBV5-4 and TRBJ2-7; 14 nucleotides align to TRBD2. The CDR3 covers 19 residues. J gave up 2 bases and V 2 bases, and 12 bases lay outside the gene matches. Germline CDR1 SGHNT, CDR2 YYREEE (reference sequence). CDR3 residues: CASSLVRTSGRFAAYEQYF. The CDR3 nucleotides are TGTGCCAGCAGCTTAGTCAGGACTAGCGGGAGGTTTGCGGCCTACGAGCAGTACTTC.

V and J are TRBV28 and TRBJ2-1; possible D gene TRBD1, 6 bases. Germline CDR1 and CDR2: MDHEN and SYDVKM. The V end lost 6 bases, the J end lost 4 bases, and 16 bases lay between the germline ends. CDR3 size: 15 residues. The CDR3 sequence is CASRSNGTPYNEQFF. CDR3 DNA: TGTGCCAGCAGGAGTAACGGGACACCGTACAATGAGCAGTTCTTC.

V and J are TRBV12-5 and TRBJ2-3, with a weak D call TRBD1 (6 bases). The germline V gene encodes CDR1 LGHNT and CDR2 FRNRAP. The CDR3 totals 16 residues. The V end was cut by 1 base, the J end by 0 bases, with 11 bases between. CDR3 DNA: TGTGCTAGTGGTTTGGGACAGGATCCCAGCACAGATACGCAGTATTTT. Protein: CASGLGQDPSTDTQYF.

The chain employs TRBV6-1 and TRBJ2-7; D is possibly TRBD1 (6 bases). The germline V and J ends were trimmed by 5 bases and 2 bases, with 16 bases remaining between them. Germline CDR1 is MNHNS and CDR2 is SASEGT. CDR3 length equals 15 residues. CDR3 DNA sequence: TGTGCCAGCAGTTTTACCGGGACACCTACCTACGAGCAGTACTTC. Encoded protein: CASSFTGTPTYEQYF.

This chain joins TRBV6-5 and TRBJ2-1; D uncertain. The germline gives CDR1 MNHEY, CDR2 SVGAGI. Trimming stripped 2 bases from V and 2 bases from J, with 10 bases between. CDR3 length: 15 residues. Here the CDR3 reads CASSYSSNPYNEQFF. The CDR3 DNA reads as TGTGCCAGCAGTTACAGTAGCAACCCCTACAATGAGCAGTTCTTC.

The V call is TRBV7-9, the J call TRBJ2-7; weak D call: TRBD2 (6 bases). CDR3 length: 13 residues. Germline V gives CDR1 SEHNR, CDR2 FQNEAQ (reference sequence). The V end was cut by 0 bases, the J end by 6 bases, with 9 bases between. The CDR3 DNA follows: TGTGCCAGCAGCTTAGCGGGAGGAACCGAGCAGTACTTC. Amino acids: CASSLAGGTEQYF.

This chain links TRBV6-1 with TRBJ2-5; 7 nucleotides agree with TRBD2. V shed 6 bases and J 2 bases; nucleotides not matched to a gene: 6. The CDR3 spans 14 residues. Germline lookup yields CDR1 MNHNS and CDR2 SASEGT. CDR3 nucleotide sequence: TGTGCCAGCAGCGGAGGCGGGGGACAAGAGACCCAGTACTTC. It translates to CASSGGGGQETQYF.

J is TRBJ2-1 and V is TRBV5-6; 10 positions match TRBD2. V shed 3 bases, J shed 5 bases, and the junction held 11 bases outside the gene matches. CDR3 length: 17 amino acids. Per the germline V gene, CDR1 is SGHDT and CDR2 is YYEEEE. CDR3 loop: CASSSLFGTSADNEQFF. The CDR3 DNA reads TGTGCCAGCAGCTCGCTTTTCGGGACTAGCGCCGACAATGAGCAGTTCTTC.

CDR3 region: CASRRTVSSPLHF. CDR3 bases: TGTGCCAGCAGACGGACAGTGAGTTCACCCCTCCACTTT. V usage is TRBV2 and J usage is TRBJ1-6; D is perhaps TRBD1 (6 bases). Germline V gene data show CDR1 as SNHLY and CDR2 as FYNNEI. The CDR3 is 13 residues long. V lost 6 bases to trimming and J lost 9 bases, with 12 bases between them.

The V gene is TRBV5-1, the J gene TRBJ2-5; possible D gene TRBD1, 6 bases. Germline V gene sequence: CDR1 SGHRS, CDR2 YFSETQ. V lost 1 base and J 5 bases, leaving 18 bases between the germline ends. The CDR3 is 16 amino acids. CDR3 loop: CASSLNSARGLETQYF. Here the CDR3 DNA reads TGCGCCAGCAGCTTGAACTCCGCCAGGGGTCTGGAGACCCAGTACTTC.

V and J are TRBV14 and TRBJ2-5, with D maybe TRBD1 (6 bases). The CDR3 length is 11 residues. CDR1 SGHDN and CDR2 FVKESK come from the germline V gene. Trimming removed 4 bases at V and 11 bases at J, with 11 bases between. In DNA, the CDR3 is TGTGCCAGCAGCCTGGACGGACAGCAGTACTTC. Translated: CASSLDGQQYF. The full variable domain, rest sourced from reference TRBV14 and TRBJ2-5, is EAGVTQFPSHSVIEKGQTVTLRCDPISGHDNLYWYRRVMGKEIKFLLHFVKESKQDESGMPNNRFLAERTGGTYSTLKVQPAELEDSGVYFCASSLDGQQYFGPGTRLLVL.

As to this clone: Additional DNA sequences in this sample encode the identical CDR3. The chain uses TRBV4-1 and TRBJ1-5; 8 bases map to TRBD1. Per germline, CDR1 MGHRA and CDR2 YSYEKL. The CDR3 runs to 16 residues. The ends lost 4 bases at V and 0 bases at J; junction bases unmatched: 5. The CDR3 bases are TGCGCCAGCAGCCCCCGGGACAGGAGTAGCAATCAGCCCCAGCATTTT. Protein product: CASSPRDRSSNQPQHF.

The chain joins TRBV5-1 to TRBJ1-1; unclear D gene. The germline V gene encodes CDR1 SGHRS and CDR2 YFSETQ. There are 15 residues in the CDR3. Trimming took off 0 bases at V and 0 bases at J, with 9 bases between the two ends. The CDR3 region is CASSLGPEMNTEAFF. CDR3 DNA: TGCGCCAGCAGCTTGGGCCCTGAGATGAACACTGAAGCTTTCTTT.